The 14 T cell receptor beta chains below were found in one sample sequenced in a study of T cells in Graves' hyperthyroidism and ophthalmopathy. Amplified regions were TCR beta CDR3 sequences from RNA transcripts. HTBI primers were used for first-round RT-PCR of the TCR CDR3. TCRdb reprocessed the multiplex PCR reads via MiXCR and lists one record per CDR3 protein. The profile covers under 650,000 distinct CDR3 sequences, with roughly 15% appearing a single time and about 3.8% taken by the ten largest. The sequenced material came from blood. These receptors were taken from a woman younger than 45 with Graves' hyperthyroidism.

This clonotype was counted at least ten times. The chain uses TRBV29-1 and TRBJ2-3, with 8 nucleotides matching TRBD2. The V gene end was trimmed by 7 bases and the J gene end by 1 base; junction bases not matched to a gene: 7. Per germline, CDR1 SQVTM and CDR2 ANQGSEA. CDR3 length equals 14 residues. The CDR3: CSAPLAGGTDTQYF. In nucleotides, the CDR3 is TGCAGCGCGCCCCTAGCGGGCGGCACAGATACGCAGTATTTT.

CDR3 coding DNA: TGTGCCAGCAGCGTAGTGCCAGGGAGGGAGCAGTACTTC. Translation: CASSVVPGREQYF. The genes are TRBV9 and TRBJ2-7; D perhaps matches TRBD2 (6 bases). V was pared by 0 bases and J by 7 bases, with 11 bases between. The CDR3 extends over 13 amino acids. CDR1 and CDR2 from the germline V gene are SGDLS and YYNGEE.

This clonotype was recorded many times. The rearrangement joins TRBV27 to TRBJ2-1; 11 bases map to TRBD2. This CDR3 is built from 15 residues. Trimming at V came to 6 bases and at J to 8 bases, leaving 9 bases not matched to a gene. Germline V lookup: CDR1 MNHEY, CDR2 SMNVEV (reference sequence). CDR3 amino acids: CASSPGLAGVDEQFF. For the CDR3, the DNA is TGTGCCAGCAGCCCAGGACTAGCGGGTGTCGATGAGCAGTTCTTC.

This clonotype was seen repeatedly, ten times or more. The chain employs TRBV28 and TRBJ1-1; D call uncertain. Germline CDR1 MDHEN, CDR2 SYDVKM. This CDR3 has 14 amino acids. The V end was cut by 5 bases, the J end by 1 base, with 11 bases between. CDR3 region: CASSVPLSNTEAFF. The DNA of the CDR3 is TGTGCCAGCAGTGTGCCGTTATCGAACACTGAAGCTTTCTTT.

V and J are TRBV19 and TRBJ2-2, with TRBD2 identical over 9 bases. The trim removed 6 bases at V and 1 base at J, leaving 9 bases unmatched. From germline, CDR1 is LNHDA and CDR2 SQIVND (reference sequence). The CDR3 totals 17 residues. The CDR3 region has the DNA TGTGCCAGTAGGCCTAGACTAGCGGTACGGAACACCGGGGAGCTGTTTTTT. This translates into CASRPRLAVRNTGELFF.

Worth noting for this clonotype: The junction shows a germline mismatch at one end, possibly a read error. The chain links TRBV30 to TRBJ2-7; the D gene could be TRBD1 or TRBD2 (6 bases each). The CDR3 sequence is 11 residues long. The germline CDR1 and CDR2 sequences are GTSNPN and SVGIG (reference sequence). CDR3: CAWGIGGEHYF. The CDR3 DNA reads TGTGCCTGGGGCATCGGGGGCGAGCACTACTTC.

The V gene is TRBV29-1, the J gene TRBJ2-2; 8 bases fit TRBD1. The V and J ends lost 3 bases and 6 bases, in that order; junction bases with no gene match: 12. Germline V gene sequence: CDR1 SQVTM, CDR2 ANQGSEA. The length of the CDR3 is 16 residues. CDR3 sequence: CSVEGWTGMGSGELFF. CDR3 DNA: TGCAGCGTTGAGGGTTGGACAGGGATGGGGTCCGGGGAGCTGTTTTTT.

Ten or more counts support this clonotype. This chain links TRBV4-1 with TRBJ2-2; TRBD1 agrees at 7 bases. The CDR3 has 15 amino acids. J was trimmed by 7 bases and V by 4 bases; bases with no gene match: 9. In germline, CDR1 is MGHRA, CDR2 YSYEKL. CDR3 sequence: CASSPGQDPDGELFF. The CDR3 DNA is TGCGCCAGCAGCCCCGGACAGGATCCGGACGGGGAGCTGTTTTTT.

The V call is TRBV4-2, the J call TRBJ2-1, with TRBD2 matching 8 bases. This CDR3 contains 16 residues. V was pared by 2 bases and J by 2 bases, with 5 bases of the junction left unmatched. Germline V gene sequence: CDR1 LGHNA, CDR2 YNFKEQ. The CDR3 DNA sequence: TGTGCCAGCAGCCAACTTCCAGCGGGAGCCTACAATGAGCAGTTCTTC. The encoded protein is CASSQLPAGAYNEQFF.

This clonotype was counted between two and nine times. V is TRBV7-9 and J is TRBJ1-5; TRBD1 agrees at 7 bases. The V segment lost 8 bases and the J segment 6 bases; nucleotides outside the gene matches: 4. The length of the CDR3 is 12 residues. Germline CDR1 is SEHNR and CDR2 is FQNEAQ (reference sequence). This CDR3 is CASDRAGQPQHF. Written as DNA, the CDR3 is TGTGCCAGCGACAGGGCTGGTCAGCCCCAGCATTTT.

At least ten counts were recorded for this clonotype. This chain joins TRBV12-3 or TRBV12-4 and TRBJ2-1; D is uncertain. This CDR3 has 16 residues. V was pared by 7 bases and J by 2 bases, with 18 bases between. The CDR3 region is CASKPGLALTYNEQFF. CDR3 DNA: TGTGCCAGCAAACCCGGGTTAGCCCTAACCTACAATGAGCAGTTCTTC.

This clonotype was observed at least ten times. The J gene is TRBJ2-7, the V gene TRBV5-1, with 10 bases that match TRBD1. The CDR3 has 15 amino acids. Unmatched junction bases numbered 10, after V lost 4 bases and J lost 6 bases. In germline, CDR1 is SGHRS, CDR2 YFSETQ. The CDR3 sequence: CASSEGTGESSEQYF. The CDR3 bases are TGCGCCAGCAGCGAAGGGACAGGGGAGTCTAGCGAGCAGTACTTC.

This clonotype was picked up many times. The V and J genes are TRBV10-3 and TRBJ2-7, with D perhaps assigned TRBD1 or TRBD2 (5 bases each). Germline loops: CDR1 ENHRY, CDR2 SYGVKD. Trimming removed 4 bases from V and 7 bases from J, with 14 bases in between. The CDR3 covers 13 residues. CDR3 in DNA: TGTGCCATCAGTGGGGGGAATGGGGAAGAGCAGTACTTC. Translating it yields CAISGGNGEEQYF.

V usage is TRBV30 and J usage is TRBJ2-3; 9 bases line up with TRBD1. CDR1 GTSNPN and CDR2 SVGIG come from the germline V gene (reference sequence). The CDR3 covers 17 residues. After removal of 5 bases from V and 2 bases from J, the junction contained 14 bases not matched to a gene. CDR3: CAWEPPQGAESTDTQYF. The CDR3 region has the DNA TGTGCCTGGGAACCCCCACAGGGGGCCGAATCCACAGATACGCAGTATTTT.